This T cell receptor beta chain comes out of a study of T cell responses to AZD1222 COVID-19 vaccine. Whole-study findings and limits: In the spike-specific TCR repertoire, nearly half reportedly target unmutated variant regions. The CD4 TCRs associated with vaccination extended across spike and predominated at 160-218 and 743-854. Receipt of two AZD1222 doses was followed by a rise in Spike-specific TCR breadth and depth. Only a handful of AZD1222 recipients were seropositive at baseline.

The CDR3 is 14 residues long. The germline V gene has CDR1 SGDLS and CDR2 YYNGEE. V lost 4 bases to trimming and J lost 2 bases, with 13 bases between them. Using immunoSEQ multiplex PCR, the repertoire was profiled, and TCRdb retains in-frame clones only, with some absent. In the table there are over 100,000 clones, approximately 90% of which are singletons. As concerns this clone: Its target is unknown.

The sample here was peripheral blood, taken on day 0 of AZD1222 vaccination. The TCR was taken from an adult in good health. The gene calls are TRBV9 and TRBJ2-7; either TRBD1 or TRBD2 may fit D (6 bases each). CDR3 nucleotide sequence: TGTGCCAGCAGCAAAGGGGGGAGTCCCTACGAGCAGTACTTC. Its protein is CASSKGGSPYEQYF.